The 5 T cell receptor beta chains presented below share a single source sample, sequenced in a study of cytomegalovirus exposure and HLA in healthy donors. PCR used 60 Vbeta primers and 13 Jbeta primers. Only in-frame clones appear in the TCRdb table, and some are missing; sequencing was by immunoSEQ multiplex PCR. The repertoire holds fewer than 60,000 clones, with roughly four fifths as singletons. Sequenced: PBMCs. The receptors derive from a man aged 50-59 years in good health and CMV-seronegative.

The CDR3 sequence: CASSLMARGLPGELFF. CDR3 nucleotides: TGTGCCAGCAGCTTGATGGCCAGGGGGCTGCCCGGGGAGCTGTTTTTT. The chain employs TRBV7-3 and TRBJ2-2; 8 bases fit TRBD1. Losses at the gene ends were 3 bases for V and 6 bases for J; bases not matched to a gene: 9. Germline V CDR1 and CDR2: SGHTA, FQGTGA. This CDR3 spans 16 amino acids.

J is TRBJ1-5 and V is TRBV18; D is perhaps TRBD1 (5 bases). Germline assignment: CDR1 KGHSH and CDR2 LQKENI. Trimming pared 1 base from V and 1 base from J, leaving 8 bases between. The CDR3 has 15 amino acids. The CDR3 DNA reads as TGTGCCAGCTCACCACTGGGGCAGAGCAATCAGCCCCAGCATTTT. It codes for CASSPLGQSNQPQHF.

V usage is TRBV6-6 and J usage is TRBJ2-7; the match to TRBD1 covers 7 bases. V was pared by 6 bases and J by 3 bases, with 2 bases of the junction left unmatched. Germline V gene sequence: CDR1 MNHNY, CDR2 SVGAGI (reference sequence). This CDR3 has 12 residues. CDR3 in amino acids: CASRQGNYEQYF. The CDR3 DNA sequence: TGTGCCAGCAGACAGGGGAACTACGAGCAGTACTTC.

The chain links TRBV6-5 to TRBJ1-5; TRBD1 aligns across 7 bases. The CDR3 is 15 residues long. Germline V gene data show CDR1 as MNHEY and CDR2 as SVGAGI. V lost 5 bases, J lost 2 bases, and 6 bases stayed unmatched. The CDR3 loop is CASSHRGSGNQPQHF. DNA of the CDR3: TGTGCCAGCAGTCACAGGGGATCGGGCAATCAGCCCCAGCATTTT.

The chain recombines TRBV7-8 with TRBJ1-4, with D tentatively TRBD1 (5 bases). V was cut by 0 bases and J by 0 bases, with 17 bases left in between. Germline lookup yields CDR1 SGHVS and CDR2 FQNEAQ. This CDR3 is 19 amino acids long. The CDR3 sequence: CASSLAPVTVTATNEKLFF. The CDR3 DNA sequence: TGTGCCAGCAGCTTAGCGCCTGTCACCGTGACAGCAACTAATGAAAAACTGTTTTTT.